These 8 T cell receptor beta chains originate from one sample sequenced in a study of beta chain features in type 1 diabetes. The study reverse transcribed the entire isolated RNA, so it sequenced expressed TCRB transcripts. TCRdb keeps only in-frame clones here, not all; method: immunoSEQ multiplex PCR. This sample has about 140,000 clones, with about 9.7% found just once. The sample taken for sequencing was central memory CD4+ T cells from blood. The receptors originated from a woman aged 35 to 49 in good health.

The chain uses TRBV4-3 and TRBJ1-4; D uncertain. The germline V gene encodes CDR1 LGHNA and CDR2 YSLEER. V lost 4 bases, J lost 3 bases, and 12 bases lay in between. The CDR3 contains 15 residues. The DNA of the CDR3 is TGCGCCAGCAGCCTACGATGGGCAGCTAATGAAAAACTGTTTTTT. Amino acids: CASSLRWAANEKLFF.

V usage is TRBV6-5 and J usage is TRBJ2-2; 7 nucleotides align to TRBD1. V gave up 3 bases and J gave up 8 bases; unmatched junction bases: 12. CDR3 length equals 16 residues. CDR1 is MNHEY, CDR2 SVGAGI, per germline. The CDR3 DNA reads TGTGCCAGCAGTTATACCTTTTCTACAGGGGTGGGGGAGCTGTTTTTT. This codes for CASSYTFSTGVGELFF.

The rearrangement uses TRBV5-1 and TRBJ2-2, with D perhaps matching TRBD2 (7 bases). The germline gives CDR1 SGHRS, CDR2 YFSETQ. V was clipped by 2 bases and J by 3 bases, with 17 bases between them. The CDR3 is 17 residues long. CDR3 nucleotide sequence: TGCGCCAGCAGCTTCCGTCGGGCGGGGGCTTACACCGGGGAGCTGTTTTTT. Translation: CASSFRRAGAYTGELFF.

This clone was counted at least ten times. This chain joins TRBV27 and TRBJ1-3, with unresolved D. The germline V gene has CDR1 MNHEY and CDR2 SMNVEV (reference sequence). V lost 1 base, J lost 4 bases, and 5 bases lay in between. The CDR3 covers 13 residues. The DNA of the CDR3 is TGTGCCAGCAGTTTATTGAGGGGAAACACCATATATTTT. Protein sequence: CASSLLRGNTIYF.

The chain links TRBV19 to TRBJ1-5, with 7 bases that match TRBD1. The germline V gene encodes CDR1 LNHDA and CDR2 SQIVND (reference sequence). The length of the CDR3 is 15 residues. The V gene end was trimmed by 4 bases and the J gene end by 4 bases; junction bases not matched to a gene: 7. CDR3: CASSTHSGQNQPQHF. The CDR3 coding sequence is TGTGCCAGTAGTACCCATTCGGGACAGAATCAGCCCCAGCATTTT.

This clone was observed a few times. CDR3 sequence reads: CASSKEVQGVTDTQYF. CDR3 bases: TGTGCCAGCTCAAAAGAGGTACAGGGAGTCACAGATACGCAGTATTTT. The rearrangement joins TRBV18 to TRBJ2-3, with D possibly being TRBD1 (6 bases). The CDR3 is 16 residues long. Germline lookup yields CDR1 KGHSH and CDR2 LQKENI. V was pared by 5 bases and J by 2 bases, with 17 bases between.

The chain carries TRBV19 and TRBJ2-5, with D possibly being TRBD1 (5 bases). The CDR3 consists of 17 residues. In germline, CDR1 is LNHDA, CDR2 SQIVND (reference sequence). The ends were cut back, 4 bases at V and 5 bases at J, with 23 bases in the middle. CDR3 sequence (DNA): TGTGCCAGTAGTAGGATAAGGGGTTCCTTGTCGGCGGAGACCCAGTACTTC. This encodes CASSRIRGSLSAETQYF.

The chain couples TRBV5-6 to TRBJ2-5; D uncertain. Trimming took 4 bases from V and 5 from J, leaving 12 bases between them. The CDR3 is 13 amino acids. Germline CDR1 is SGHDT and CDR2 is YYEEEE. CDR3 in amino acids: CASSLPFLETQYF. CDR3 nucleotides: TGTGCCAGCAGCCTTCCTTTCCTTGAGACCCAGTACTTC.